This T cell receptor (beta chain) was obtained from a study of T cells in Graves' hyperthyroidism and ophthalmopathy. The CDR3 loop spans 13 amino acids. V dropped 7 bases and J dropped 1; count of bases not matched to a gene: 3. CDR1 and CDR2 (germline): MNHNS, SASEGT. From RNA transcripts, TCR beta CDR3 regions were amplified. HTBI primers were employed in a first-round RT-PCR of the TCR CDR3. TCRdb reprocessed the multiplex PCR reads via MiXCR and lists one record per CDR3 protein. Seen here are approximately 400,000 distinct CDR3 sequences, under 20% observed once, and the top ten hold 3.7%. The source is a woman aged 18-29 years with Graves' hyperthyroidism. Material: blood. The rearrangement links TRBV6-1 to TRBJ1-2, with TRBD1 identical over 7 bases. This CDR3 reads CASKGQLNYGYTF. The CDR3 nucleotides read TGTGCCAGCAAGGGACAGCTTAACTATGGCTACACCTTC.